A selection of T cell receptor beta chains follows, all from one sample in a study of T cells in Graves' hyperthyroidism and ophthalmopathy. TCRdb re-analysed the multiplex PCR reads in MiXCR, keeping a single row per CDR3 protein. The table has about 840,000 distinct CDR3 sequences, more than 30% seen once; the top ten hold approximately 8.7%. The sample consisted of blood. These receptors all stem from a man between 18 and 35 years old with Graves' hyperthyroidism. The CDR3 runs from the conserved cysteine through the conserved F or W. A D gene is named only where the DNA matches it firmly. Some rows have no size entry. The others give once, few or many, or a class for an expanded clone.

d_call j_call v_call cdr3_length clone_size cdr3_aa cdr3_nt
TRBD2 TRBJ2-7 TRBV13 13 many CASSLAGGIEQYF TGTGCCAGCAGCTTAGCGGGAGGGATCGAGCAGTACTTC
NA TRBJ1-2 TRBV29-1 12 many CSVGGQDYGYTF TGCAGCGTTGGAGGGCAAGACTATGGCTACACCTTC
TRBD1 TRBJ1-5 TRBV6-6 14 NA CASTIGQGEQPQHF TGTGCCAGCACTATAGGACAGGGCGAACAGCCCCAGCATTTT
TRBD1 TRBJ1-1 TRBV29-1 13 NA CSVRRQGLTEAFF TGCAGCGTACGCCGACAGGGACTCACTGAAGCTTTCTTT
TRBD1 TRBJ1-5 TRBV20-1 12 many CSATQGNQPQHF TGCAGTGCCACACAGGGGAATCAGCCCCAGCATTTT
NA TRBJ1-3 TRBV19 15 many CASSTDGGSGNTIYF TGTGCCAGTAGTACCGACGGAGGTTCTGGAAACACCATATATTTT
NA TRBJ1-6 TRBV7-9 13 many CASSPAENSPLHF TGTGCCAGCAGCCCGGCCGAAAATTCACCCCTCCACTTT
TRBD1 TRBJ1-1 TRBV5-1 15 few CASSPGQTVNTEAFF TGCGCCAGCAGCCCGGGACAGACCGTGAACACTGAAGCTTTCTTT
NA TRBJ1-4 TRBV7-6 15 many CASSVGGTANEKLFF TGTGCCAGCAGCGTGGGGGGCACGGCTAATGAAAAACTGTTTTTT
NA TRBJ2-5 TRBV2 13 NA CASRSGVQETQYF TGTGCCAGCAGATCAGGGGTGCAAGAGACCCAGTACTTC
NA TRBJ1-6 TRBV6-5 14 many CASRIGTDNSPLHF TGTGCCAGCAGGATCGGGACGGATAATTCACCCCTCCACTTT
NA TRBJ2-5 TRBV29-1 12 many CSVEDGAETQYF TGCAGCGTTGAGGACGGGGCGGAGACCCAGTACTTC
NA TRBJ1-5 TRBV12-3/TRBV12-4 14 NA CASSLNDLNQPQHF TGTGCCAGCAGTTTAAACGACCTCAATCAGCCCCAGCATTTT
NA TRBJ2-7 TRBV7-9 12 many CASSLVGSEQYF TGTGCCAGCAGCTTAGTAGGATCCGAGCAGTACTTC
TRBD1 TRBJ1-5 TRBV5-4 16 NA CASSPPPGQGHEPQHF TGTGCCAGCAGCCCCCCCCCGGGACAGGGGCATGAGCCCCAGCATTTT
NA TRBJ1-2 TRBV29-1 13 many CSVPDRANYGYTF TGCAGCGTTCCCGACAGAGCTAACTATGGCTACACCTTC
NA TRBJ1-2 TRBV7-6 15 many CASSLERGGASGYTF TGTGCCAGCAGCTTAGAACGGGGGGGCGCGTCCGGCTACACCTTC
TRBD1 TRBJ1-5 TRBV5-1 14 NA CASSPGTGAQPQHF TGCGCCAGCAGCCCGGGGACAGGGGCCCAGCCCCAGCATTTT
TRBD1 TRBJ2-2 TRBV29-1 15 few CSVERGGTNTGELFF TGCAGCGTTGAAAGAGGGGGCACGAACACCGGGGAGCTGTTTTTT